The entry that follows covers one T cell receptor beta chain sequence. The sample comes from a study of blood T cell repertoires in COVID-19. Study as a whole: The United States, Italy and Spain were the sources of the acute and convalescent COVID-19 samples. PBMCs, B-cell-depleted T cells, or T cells provided the cDNA or gDNA that made up the material.

How the authors handled the data: It was from reference gene primer amplification that nucleated cell counts were estimated. This table comes from immunoSEQ multiplex PCR, and its TCRdb copy is limited to in-frame clones, with some not included. D and trimming were read from the DNA, whereas the V and J calls and clone size are those reported in that table. The top ten hold around 13% of the sample, which has approximately 68,000 clones, approximately 86% seen once. CDR3 length: 17 amino acids. Germline V gene sequence: CDR1 SGHRS, CDR2 YFSETQ. V lost 4 bases and J lost 1, with 15 bases in between. Sequencing was performed on peripheral blood. The chain recombines TRBV5-1 with TRBJ2-6, with a tentative D call TRBD2 (6 bases). This sequence originates from a woman in her fifties or sixties with acute or convalescent COVID-19. The CDR3 DNA sequence: TGCGCCAGCAGCCATGGGACTGCCCCGTCTGGGGCCAACGTCCTGACTTTC. Amino acids: CASSHGTAPSGANVLTF.